The 5 T cell receptor beta chains below come from one sample, sequenced in a study of memory CD4+ T cells and cytomegalovirus serostatus. Sequencing was performed with immunoSEQ multiplex PCR; in TCRdb, only in-frame clones are kept and a portion is missing. The sample includes around 44,000 clones, 65% to 80% of them seen just once. Single viable CD3+CD4+CD8-CD45RO+ cells were sorted as the memory CD4+ T cells. Sequencing was done on a sample of memory CD4+ T cells from blood. The receptors originated from an adult in good health and CMV-seronegative.

This clone was counted between two and nine times. This CDR3 is CASSPDGRGIPNEQYF. The CDR3 coding sequence is TGTGCCAGCAGCCCGGACGGGAGGGGTATCCCCAACGAGCAGTACTTC. The chain is built from TRBV5-5 and TRBJ2-7, with 8 nucleotides matching TRBD2. The germline gives CDR1 SGHKS, CDR2 YYEKEE (reference sequence). This CDR3 is built from 16 residues. The ends lost 4 bases at V and 5 bases at J; junction bases unmatched: 14.

This clone was picked up a small number of times. The rearrangement joins TRBV5-1 to TRBJ1-4; D remains unclear. CDR3 length equals 15 residues. Looked up from germline, CDR1 is SGHRS and CDR2 is YFSETQ. V lost 1 base to trimming and J lost 5 bases, with 12 bases between them. In DNA, the CDR3 is TGCGCCAGCAGCTTGTGGGCAGGAACCAATGAAAAACTGTTTTTT. This sequence encodes CASSLWAGTNEKLFF.

The chain joins TRBV7-3 to TRBJ2-3, with unresolved D. Germline V gives CDR1 SGHTA, CDR2 FQGTGA. V was cut by 2 bases and J by 6 bases, with 9 bases left in between. The length of the CDR3 is 13 residues. CDR3: CASSLSWVDTQYF. Written as DNA, the CDR3 is TGTGCCAGCAGCTTATCTTGGGTGGATACGCAGTATTTT. Using reference TRBV7-3 and TRBJ2-3 for the parts outside the CDR3, the full variable domain is GAGVSQTPSNKVTEKGKYVELRCDPISGHTALYWYRQSLGQGPEFLIYFQGTGAADDSGLPNDRFFAVRPEGSVSTLKIQRTERGDSAVYLCASSLSWVDTQYFGPGTRLTVL.

The chain has TRBV5-8 and TRBJ1-2; D unclear. Germline CDR1 SGHTS, CDR2 YDEGEE. The V and J ends lost 0 bases and 5 bases respectively, with 8 bases between them. CDR3 length: 13 amino acids. The CDR3 sequence: CASSLVLRYGYTF. In DNA, the CDR3 is TGTGCCAGCAGCTTGGTCCTCAGATATGGCTACACCTTC. The full variable domain, rest sourced from reference TRBV5-8 and TRBJ1-2, is EAGVTQSPTHLIKTRGQQATLRCSPISGHTSVYWYQQALGLGLQFLLWYDEGEERNRGNFPPRFSGRQFPNYSSELNVNALELEDSALYLCASSLVLRYGYTFGSGTRLTVV.

This chain links TRBV27 with TRBJ1-6, with TRBD1 matching over 7 bases. V was pared by 8 bases and J by 5 bases, with 6 bases of the junction left unmatched. CDR1 and CDR2 from the germline V gene are MNHEY and SMNVEV (reference sequence). The CDR3 runs to 14 residues. The CDR3 sequence: CASCRQGNNSPLHF. CDR3 coding DNA: TGTGCCAGCTGTCGACAGGGAAATAATTCACCCCTCCACTTT.